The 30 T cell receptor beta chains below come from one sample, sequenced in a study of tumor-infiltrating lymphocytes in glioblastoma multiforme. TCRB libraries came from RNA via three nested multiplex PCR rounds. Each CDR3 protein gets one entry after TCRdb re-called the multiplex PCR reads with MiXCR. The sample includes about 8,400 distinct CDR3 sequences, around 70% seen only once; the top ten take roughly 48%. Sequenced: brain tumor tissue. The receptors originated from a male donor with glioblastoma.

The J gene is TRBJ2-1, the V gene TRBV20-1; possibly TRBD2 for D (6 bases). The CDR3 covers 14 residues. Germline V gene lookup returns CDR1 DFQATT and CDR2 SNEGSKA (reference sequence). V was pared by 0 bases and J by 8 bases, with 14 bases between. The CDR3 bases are TGCAGTGCTAGAGATGAGGCGGGGCACTATGAGCAGTTCTTC. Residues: CSARDEAGHYEQFF.

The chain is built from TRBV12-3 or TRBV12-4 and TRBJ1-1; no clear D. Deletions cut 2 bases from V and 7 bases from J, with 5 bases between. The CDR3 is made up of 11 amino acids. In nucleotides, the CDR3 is TGTGCCAGCAGTTTACAGGTTGAAGCTTTCTTT. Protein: CASSLQVEAFF.

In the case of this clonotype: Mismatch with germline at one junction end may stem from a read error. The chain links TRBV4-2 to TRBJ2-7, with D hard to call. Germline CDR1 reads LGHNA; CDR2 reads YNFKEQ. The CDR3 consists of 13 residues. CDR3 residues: CASSQEDDSLRYF. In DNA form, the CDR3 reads TGCGCCAGCAGCCAAGAAGACGACTCTCTGAGGTACTTC.

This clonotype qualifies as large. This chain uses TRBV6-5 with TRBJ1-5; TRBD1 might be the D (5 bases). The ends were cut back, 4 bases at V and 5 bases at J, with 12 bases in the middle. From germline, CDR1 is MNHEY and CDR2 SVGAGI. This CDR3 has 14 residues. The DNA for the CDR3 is TGTGCCAGCAGTTCTGGGGACCTACATCAGCCCCAGCATTTT. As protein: CASSSGDLHQPQHF.

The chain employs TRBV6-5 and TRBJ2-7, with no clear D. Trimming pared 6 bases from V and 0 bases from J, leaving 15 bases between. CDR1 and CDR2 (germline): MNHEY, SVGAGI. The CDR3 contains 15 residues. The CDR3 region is CASSPFHGDSYEQYF. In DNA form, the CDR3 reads TGTGCCAGCAGCCCGTTCCATGGTGACTCCTACGAGCAGTACTTC.

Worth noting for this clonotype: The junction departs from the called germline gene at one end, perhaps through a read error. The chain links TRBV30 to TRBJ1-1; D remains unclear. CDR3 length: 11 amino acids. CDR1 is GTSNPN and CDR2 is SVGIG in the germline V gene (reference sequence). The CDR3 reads CAWILNTEAFF. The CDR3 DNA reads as TGTGCCTGGATCTTGAACACTGAGGCTTTCTTT. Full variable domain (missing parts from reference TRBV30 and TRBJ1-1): SQTIHQWPATLVQPVGSPLSLECTVEGTSNPNLYWYRQAAGRGLQLLFYSVGIGQISSEVPQNLSASRPQDRQFILSSKKLLLSDSGFYLCAWILNTEAFFGQGTRLTVV.

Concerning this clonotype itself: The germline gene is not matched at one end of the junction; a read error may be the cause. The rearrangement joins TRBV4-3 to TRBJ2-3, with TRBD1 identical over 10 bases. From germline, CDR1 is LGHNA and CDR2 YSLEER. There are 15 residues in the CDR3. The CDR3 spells CASSDPGQGTDAQYF. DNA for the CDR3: TGCGCCAGCAGTGACCCGGGACAGGGGACAGATGCGCAGTATTTT.

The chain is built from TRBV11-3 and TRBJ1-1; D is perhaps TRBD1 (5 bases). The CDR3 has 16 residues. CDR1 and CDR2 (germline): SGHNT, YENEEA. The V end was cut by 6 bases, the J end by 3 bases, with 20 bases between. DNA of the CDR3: TGTGCCAGCAGTCTCAAGGGTGCAGGGCTGCACACTGAAGCTTTCTTT. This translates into CASSLKGAGLHTEAFF.

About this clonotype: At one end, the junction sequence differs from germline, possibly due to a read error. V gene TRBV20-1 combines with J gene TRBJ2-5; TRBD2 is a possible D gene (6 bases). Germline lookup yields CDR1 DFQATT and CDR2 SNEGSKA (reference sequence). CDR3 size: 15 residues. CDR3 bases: TGCAGTGCTAGCTTTGGAGGGAATATTGGTGGGACCCAATACTTC. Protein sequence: CSASFGGNIGGTQYF.

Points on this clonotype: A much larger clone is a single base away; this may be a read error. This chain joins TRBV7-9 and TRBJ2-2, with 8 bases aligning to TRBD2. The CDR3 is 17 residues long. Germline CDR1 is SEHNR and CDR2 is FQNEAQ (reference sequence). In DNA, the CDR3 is TGTGCCAGCAGCACGCTAGATAGCGGGGTCAACACCGGGGGGCTGTTTTTT. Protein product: CASSTLDSGVNTGGLFF. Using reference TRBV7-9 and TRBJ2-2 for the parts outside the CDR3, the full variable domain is DTGVSQNPRHKITKRGQNVTFRCDPISEHNRLYWYRQTLGQGPEFLTYFQNEAQLEKSRLLSDRFSAERPKGSFSTLEIQRTEQGDSAMYLCASSTLDSGVNTGGLFFGEGSRLTVL.

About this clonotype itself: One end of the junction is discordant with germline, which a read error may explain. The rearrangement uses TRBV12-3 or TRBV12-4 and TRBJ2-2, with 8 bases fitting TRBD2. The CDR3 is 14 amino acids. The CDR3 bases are TGTGCCAGCTCCGGGGGGGGTCACACCCGGGAGCTGTTTTTC. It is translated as CASSGGGHTRELFF.

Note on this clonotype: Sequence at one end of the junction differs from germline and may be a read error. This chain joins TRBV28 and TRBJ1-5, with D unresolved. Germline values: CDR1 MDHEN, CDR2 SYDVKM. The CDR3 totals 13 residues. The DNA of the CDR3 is TGTGCCAGCAGTTTTTATAGCGATCAGCCCCGGCATTTT. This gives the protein CASSFYSDQPRHF.

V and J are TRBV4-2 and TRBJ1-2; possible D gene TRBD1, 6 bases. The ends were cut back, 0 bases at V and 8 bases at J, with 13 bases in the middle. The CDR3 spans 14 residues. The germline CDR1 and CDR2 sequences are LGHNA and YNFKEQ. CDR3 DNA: TGTGCCAGCAGCCAAGAACAGGGTACCGGGGGCTACACCTTC. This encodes CASSQEQGTGGYTF.

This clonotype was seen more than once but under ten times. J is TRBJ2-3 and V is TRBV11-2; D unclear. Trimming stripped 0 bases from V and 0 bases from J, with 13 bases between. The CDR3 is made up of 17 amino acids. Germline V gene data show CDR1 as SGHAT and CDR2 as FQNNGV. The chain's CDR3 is CASSLDPANTSTDTQYF. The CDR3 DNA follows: TGTGCCAGCAGCTTAGATCCTGCAAACACTAGCACAGATACGCAGTATTTT.

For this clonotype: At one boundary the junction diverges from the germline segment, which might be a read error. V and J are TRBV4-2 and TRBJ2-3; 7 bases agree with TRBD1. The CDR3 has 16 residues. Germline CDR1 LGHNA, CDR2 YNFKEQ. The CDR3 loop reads CASSQGQGPSTGTQYF. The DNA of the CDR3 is TGTGCCAGCAGCCAAGGACAGGGCCCTAGCACAGGTACGCAGTATTTT.

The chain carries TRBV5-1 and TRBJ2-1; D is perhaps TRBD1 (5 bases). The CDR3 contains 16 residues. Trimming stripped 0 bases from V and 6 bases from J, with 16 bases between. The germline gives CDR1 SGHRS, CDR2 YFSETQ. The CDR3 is CASSLDGNKGFNEQFF. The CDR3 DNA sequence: TGCGCCAGCAGCTTGGATGGGAACAAGGGGTTCAATGAGCAGTTCTTC. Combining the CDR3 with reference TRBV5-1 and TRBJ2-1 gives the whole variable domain KAGVTQTPRYLIKTRGQQVTLSCSPISGHRSVSWYQQTPGQGLQFLFEYFSETQRNKGNFPGRFSGRQFSNSRSEMNVSTLELGDSALYLCASSLDGNKGFNEQFFGPGTRLTVL.

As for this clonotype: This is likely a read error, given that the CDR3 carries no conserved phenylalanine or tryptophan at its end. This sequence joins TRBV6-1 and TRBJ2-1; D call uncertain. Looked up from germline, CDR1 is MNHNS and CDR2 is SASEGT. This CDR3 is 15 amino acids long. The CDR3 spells CASSEEVVPYKEQFS. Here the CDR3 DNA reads TGTGCCAGCAGTGAAGAAGTCGTACCATACAAAGAGCAGTTCTCC.

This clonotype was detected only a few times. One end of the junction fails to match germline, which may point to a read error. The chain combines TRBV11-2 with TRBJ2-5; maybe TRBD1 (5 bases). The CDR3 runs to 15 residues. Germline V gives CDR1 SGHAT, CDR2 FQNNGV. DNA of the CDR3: TGTGCCGACAGCTTAGTAGTGGGCTTGCAAGAGACCCAGTACTTT. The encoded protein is CADSLVVGLQETQYF.

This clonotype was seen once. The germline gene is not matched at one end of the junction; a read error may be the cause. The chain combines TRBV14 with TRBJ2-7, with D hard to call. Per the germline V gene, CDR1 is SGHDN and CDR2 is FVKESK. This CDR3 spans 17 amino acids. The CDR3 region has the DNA TGTGCCAGCAGCCAAGGACCATGGCAAGGTGGCTCCTACCAGCAGTACTTC. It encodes CASSQGPWQGGSYQQYF.

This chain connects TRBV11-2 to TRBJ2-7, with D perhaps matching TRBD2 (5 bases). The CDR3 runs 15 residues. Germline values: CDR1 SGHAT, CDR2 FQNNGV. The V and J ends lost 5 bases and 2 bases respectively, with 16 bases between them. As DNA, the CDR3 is TGTGCCAGCAGCCCGAGGTCGGAGCGGACCTACGAGCAGTACTTC. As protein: CASSPRSERTYEQYF. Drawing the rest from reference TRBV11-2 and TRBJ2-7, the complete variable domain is EAGVAQSPRYKIIEKRQSVAFWCNPISGHATLYWYQQILGQGPKLLIQFQNNGVVDDSQLPKDRFSAERLKGVDSTLKIQPAKLEDSAVYLCASSPRSERTYEQYFGPGTRLTVT.

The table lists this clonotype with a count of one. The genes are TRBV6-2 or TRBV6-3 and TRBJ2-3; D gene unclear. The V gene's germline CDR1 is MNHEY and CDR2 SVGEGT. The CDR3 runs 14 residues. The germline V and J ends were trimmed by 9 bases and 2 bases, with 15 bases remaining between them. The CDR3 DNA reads TGTGCCAGTAGCACGACGCCGACCACAGATACGCAGTATTTT. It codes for CASSTTPTTDTQYF.

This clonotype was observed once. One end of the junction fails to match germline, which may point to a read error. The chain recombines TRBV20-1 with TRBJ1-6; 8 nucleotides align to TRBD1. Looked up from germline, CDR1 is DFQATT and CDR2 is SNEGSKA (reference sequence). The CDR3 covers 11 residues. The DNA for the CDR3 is TGCAGTGCTTCAGGGGGCAGGGCCCCTCCATTT. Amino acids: CSASGGRAPPF.

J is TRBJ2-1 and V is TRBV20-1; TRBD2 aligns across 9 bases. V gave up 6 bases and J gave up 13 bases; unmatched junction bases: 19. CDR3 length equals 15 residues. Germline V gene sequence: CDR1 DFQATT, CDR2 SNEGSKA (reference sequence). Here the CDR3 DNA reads TGCAGTGCCTTTAGGAGGGGGACTAGCAAAGAGACCCAGTTCTTC. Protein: CSAFRRGTSKETQFF.

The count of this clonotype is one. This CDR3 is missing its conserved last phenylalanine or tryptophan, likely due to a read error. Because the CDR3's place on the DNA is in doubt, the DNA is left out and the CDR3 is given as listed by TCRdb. The CDR3 is CNARDLGLAEETQCL. This chain joins TRBV20-1 and TRBJ2-5; the table calls TRBD2, which could not be checked here. Ends included, the CDR3 has 15 residues. The germline gives CDR1 DFQATT, CDR2 SNEGSKA (reference sequence).

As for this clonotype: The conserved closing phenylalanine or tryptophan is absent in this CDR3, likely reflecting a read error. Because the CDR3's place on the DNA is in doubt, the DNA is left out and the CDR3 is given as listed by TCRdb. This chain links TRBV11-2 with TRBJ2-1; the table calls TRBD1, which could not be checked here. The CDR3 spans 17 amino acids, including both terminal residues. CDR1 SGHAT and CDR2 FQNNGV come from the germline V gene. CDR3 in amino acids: CVSSLAVRGPSRSEQLS.

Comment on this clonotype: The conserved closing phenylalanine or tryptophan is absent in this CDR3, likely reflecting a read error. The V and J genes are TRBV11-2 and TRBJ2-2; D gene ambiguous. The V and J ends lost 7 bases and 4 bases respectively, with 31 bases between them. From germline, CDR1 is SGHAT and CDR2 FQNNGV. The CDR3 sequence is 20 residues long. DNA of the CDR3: TGTGCCAGCACCCCCTCATTCGGCCAAGGGCTAGTGGTAAGCACCGGGGAGCTGTTTTCT. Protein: CASTPSFGQGLVVSTGELFS.

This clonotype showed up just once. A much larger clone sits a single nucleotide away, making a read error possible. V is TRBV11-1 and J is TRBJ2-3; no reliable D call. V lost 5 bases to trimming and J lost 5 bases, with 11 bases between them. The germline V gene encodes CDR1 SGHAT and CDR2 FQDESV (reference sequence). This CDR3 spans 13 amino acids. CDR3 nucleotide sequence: TGTGCCAGCAGCCCCTTCGGCATAGATACGCAGTATTTT. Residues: CASSPFGIDTQYF.

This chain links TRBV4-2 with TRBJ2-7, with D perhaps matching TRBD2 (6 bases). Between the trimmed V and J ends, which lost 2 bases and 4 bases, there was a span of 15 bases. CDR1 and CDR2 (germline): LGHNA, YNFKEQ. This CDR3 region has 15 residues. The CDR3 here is CASSQNIGGQYEQYF. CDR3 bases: TGTGCCAGCAGCCAAAATATTGGAGGGCAATACGAGCAGTACTTC.

CDR3 region: CASNEFPDRGGIPDTQYF. The CDR3 DNA reads TGTGCCAGCAATGAATTCCCGGACAGGGGAGGAATCCCAGATACGCAGTATTTT. V and J are TRBV6-4 and TRBJ2-3, with 9 bases matching TRBD1. Germline CDR1 is MRHNA and CDR2 is SNTAGT. This CDR3 spans 18 amino acids. J lost 4 bases, V lost 7 bases, and 18 bases had no gene match.

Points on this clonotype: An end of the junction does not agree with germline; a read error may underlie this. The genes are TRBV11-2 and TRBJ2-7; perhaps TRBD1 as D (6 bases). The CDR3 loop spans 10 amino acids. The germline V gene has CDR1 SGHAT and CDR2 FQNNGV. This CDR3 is CASGGYGQYF. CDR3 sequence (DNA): TGTGCCAGCGGGGGCTACGGGCAGTACTTC.